These 13 T cell receptor beta chains came from one sample sequenced in a study of T cells in Graves' hyperthyroidism and ophthalmopathy (dated 2019 in TCRdb). The library relied on multiplex PCR. TCRdb shows the sequencer as Illumina HiSeq 2000. TCR beta CDR3 regions were amplified from RNA transcripts. The first round of RT-PCR for the TCR CDR3 was performed with the HTBI primer set and the Qiagen OneStep RT-PCR kit. TCRdb itself trimmed the public reads at Q25 with fastp, ran MiXCR and retained productive beta chains. When rows share a CDR3 protein, they turn into one entry using the most common DNA and genes. Counted in this sample were hundreds of thousands of distinct CDR3 sequences; about 15% of them appeared once. The ten largest clones add up to 5.5% to 7.5% of the sample. The sample comprised blood. These receptors were taken from a woman aged 25 to 39 with Graves' hyperthyroidism that later progressed to Graves' ophthalmopathy.

The DNA of the CDR3 is TGTGCCAGCAGCTTTGCGGACACTGAGCAGTTCTTC. This translates into CASSFADTEQFF. The gene calls are TRBV5-4 and TRBJ2-1, with a possible D match to TRBD1 (5 bases). Trimming took off 2 bases at V and 9 bases at J, with 9 bases between the two ends. In germline, CDR1 is SGHNT, CDR2 YYREEE (reference sequence). The CDR3 has 12 residues.

This clonotype was picked up a small number of times. V usage is TRBV6-1 and J usage is TRBJ2-7; D may match TRBD1 or TRBD2 (6 bases each). The germline V gene encodes CDR1 MNHNS and CDR2 SASEGT. The CDR3 spans 14 residues. Trimming shortened V by 3 bases and J by 2 bases, and 11 bases separated the two germline ends. The CDR3 sequence is CASSDRGGPYEQYF. The DNA of the CDR3 is TGTGCCAGCAGTGATCGAGGGGGGCCCTACGAGCAGTACTTC.

This clonotype was recorded at least ten times. The V call is TRBV6-1, the J call TRBJ2-7; the D gene is possibly TRBD2 (6 bases). The CDR3 has 14 amino acids. Germline V gene data show CDR1 as MNHNS and CDR2 as SASEGT. V was trimmed by 4 bases and J by 0 bases, leaving 10 bases between them. The CDR3 sequence is CASSASGGSYEQYF. CDR3 nucleotides: TGTGCCAGCAGTGCCTCCGGGGGCTCCTACGAGCAGTACTTC.

This clonotype occurred many times. This chain uses TRBV11-3 with TRBJ2-5, with 8 nucleotides matching TRBD1. With 5 bases clipped from V and 5 bases from J, the junction kept 10 bases outside the gene matches. Germline values: CDR1 SGHNT, CDR2 YENEEA. The CDR3 has 15 residues. For the CDR3, the DNA is TGTGCCAGCAGCCCTCCTGCAGGGGGCAGGGAGACCCAGTACTTC. Its translation is CASSPPAGGRETQYF.

The CDR3, as DNA: TGTGCCAGCAGCGTAGTGCCTGTGGCGGGAGGGCCTAACAATGAGCAGTTCTTC. Amino acids: CASSVVPVAGGPNNEQFF. The rearrangement links TRBV9 to TRBJ2-1; 9 bases are shared with TRBD2. The V gene's germline CDR1 is SGDLS and CDR2 YYNGEE. This CDR3 has 18 residues. Losses at the gene ends were 0 bases for V and 5 bases for J; bases not matched to a gene: 12.

V gene TRBV20-1 combines with J gene TRBJ2-1; TRBD2 matches at 9 bases. After removal of 2 bases from V and 0 bases from J, the junction contained 2 bases not matched to a gene. The CDR3 is made up of 15 amino acids. Germline-derived CDR1 and CDR2 are DFQATT and SNEGSKA (reference sequence). The CDR3 sequence is CSARPSGTSYNEQFF. The CDR3 bases are TGCAGTGCTAGACCTAGCGGGACCTCCTACAATGAGCAGTTCTTC.

This clonotype came up many times. This chain uses TRBV28 with TRBJ2-4; 8 bases map to TRBD1. Germline V gene data show CDR1 as MDHEN and CDR2 as SYDVKM. CDR3 length: 16 amino acids. V was clipped by 3 bases and J by 0 bases; unmatched bases: 4. CDR3 bases: TGTGCCAGCAGTTTTGGGACAGGAGGAGCCAAAAACATTCAGTACTTC. It translates to CASSFGTGGAKNIQYF.

This clonotype was seen at least ten times. V and J are TRBV20-1 and TRBJ2-1; D not certain. The CDR3 has 16 amino acids. The V end lost 0 bases, the J end lost 0 bases, and 12 bases lay between the germline ends. From germline, CDR1 is DFQATT and CDR2 SNEGSKA (reference sequence). The CDR3 coding sequence is TGCAGTGCTAGAGATTTGGGCAGGAACTCCTACAATGAGCAGTTCTTC. Its protein is CSARDLGRNSYNEQFF.

This clonotype was counted at least ten times. The chain carries TRBV28 and TRBJ1-1, with D uncertain. CDR1 and CDR2 from the germline V gene are MDHEN and SYDVKM. This CDR3 has 13 amino acids. V lost 7 bases to trimming and J lost 0 bases, with 9 bases between them. The CDR3 loop reads CASNSILNTEAFF. The CDR3 nucleotides read TGTGCCAGCAATTCTATCCTGAACACTGAAGCTTTCTTT.

The chain recombines TRBV9 with TRBJ2-2; 9 positions match TRBD1. The germline CDR1 and CDR2 sequences are SGDLS and YYNGEE. CDR3 length equals 16 residues. The V gene end was trimmed by 3 bases and the J gene end by 3 bases; junction bases not matched to a gene: 6. The CDR3 is CASSALGTGYTGELFF. The CDR3 DNA follows: TGTGCCAGCAGCGCCCTAGGGACAGGGTACACCGGGGAGCTGTTTTTT.

This clonotype was observed many times. The chain employs TRBV12-3 or TRBV12-4 and TRBJ2-2; tentative D call: TRBD2 (5 bases). This CDR3 has 15 residues. V gave up 8 bases and J gave up 0 bases, with 13 bases separating them. The CDR3 DNA is TGTGCCAGCCAGAGCGGTAACTCGAACACCGGGGAGCTGTTTTTT. This sequence encodes CASQSGNSNTGELFF.

This clonotype was observed many times. The chain recombines TRBV20-1 with TRBJ1-5; unclear D gene. Trimming shortened V by 0 bases and J by 2 bases, and 14 bases separated the two germline ends. Germline V lookup: CDR1 DFQATT, CDR2 SNEGSKA (reference sequence). The CDR3 runs 16 residues. The CDR3 DNA is TGCAGTGCTAGAGATCCGGACGGATTAGGCAATCAGCCCCAGCATTTT. Translating gives CSARDPDGLGNQPQHF.

This clonotype appeared many times. The V gene is TRBV19, the J gene TRBJ1-5; 7 nucleotides agree with TRBD1. From germline, CDR1 is LNHDA and CDR2 SQIVND (reference sequence). Losses at the gene ends were 4 bases for V and 5 bases for J; bases not matched to a gene: 8. This CDR3 region has 15 residues. The CDR3 DNA reads TGTGCCAGTAGTACTATGGGACAGCCGGATCAGCCCCAGCATTTT. Protein: CASSTMGQPDQPQHF.